The rows below give T cell receptor beta chains drawn from one sample of a study of T-cell memory formation after mild COVID-19. TCRdb reprocessed the 5' RACE reads with MiXCR, giving one entry per CDR3 protein. Of approximately 190,000 distinct CDR3 sequences in the sample, approximately 16% were seen once. The sequenced sample was PBMCs or a T cell subset sorted from them (not recorded which). These receptors originate from an adult woman who had mild COVID-19 (a few samples of this study predate the infection). Cell type and time point are not known. Both conserved end residues are part of each CDR3. A D gene is named only where the DNA matches it firmly. Part of the rows lack a size; the others show once, few, many or a class for expanded clones.

abundance	len	v_gene	j_gene	d_gene	CDR3aa	CDR3nt
many	13	TRBV12-3/TRBV12-4	TRBJ2-1	TRBD2	CASRRGSYNEQFF	TGTGCCAGCCGGCGGGGGAGCTACAATGAGCAGTTCTTC
.	15	TRBV11-2	TRBJ1-2	.	CASSLNPAESYGYTF	TGTGCCAGCAGCTTAAATCCAGCCGAGAGCTATGGCTACACCTTC
.	12	TRBV20-1	TRBJ1-1	.	CSARKGFAEAFF	TGCAGTGCTAGGAAAGGGTTCGCTGAAGCTTTCTTT
few	13	TRBV20-1	TRBJ1-2	.	CSARRSASHGYTF	TGCAGTGCTAGAAGATCGGCTTCCCATGGCTACACCTTC
.	16	TRBV12-3/TRBV12-4	TRBJ2-3	TRBD2	CASSFPRGGRTDTQYF	TGTGCCAGCAGTTTTCCCCGGGGGGGTAGGACAGATACGCAGTATTTT
.	15	TRBV25-1	TRBJ2-3	.	CASSELLGSTDTQYF	TGTGCCAGCAGTGAATTACTAGGTTCCACAGATACGCAGTATTTT
.	14	TRBV18	TRBJ1-4	.	CASSPQGSVEKLFF	TGTGCCAGCTCACCACAGGGATCGGTGGAAAAACTGTTTTTT
few	13	TRBV5-6	TRBJ2-4	TRBD2	CASSPGLENIQYF	TGTGCCAGCAGCCCGGGACTAGAAAACATTCAGTACTTC
.	15	TRBV5-1	TRBJ2-5	TRBD2	CASSQSGGTQESQYF	TGCGCCAGCAGCCAGTCGGGGGGAACTCAAGAGTCCCAGTACTTC
.	16	TRBV5-4	TRBJ2-7	TRBD1	CASSPAGQGAAYEQYF	TGTGCCAGCAGCCCCGCGGGACAGGGCGCAGCCTACGAGCAGTACTTC
many	12	TRBV5-1	TRBJ1-3	.	CASSLDGNTIYF	TGTGCCAGCAGTTTAGATGGAAACACCATATATTTT
few	16	TRBV18	TRBJ1-2	.	CASSPVSFPQEYGYTF	TGTGCCAGCTCACCAGTGAGTTTCCCCCAGGAGTATGGCTACACCTTC
few	15	TRBV5-1	TRBJ2-5	.	CASSLAGALQETQYF	TGCGCCAGCAGCTTGGCCGGGGCGCTACAAGAGACCCAGTACTTC
few	15	TRBV24-1	TRBJ2-2	TRBD2	CATSGTSGPRRELFF	TGTGCCACCAGCGGGACTAGCGGGCCACGGAGGGAGCTGTTTTTT
few	14	TRBV12-3/TRBV12-4	TRBJ2-7	.	CASSLGLTYYEQYF	TGTGCCAGCAGCCTAGGACTGACCTACTACGAGCAGTACTTC
few	17	TRBV30	TRBJ2-1	TRBD2	CAWSVPGLAGAYNEQFF	TGTGCCTGGAGTGTACCGGGACTAGCGGGAGCCTACAATGAGCAGTTCTTC
.	14	TRBV6-6	TRBJ1-1	TRBD1	CASSYPGQGSEAFF	TGTGCCAGCAGTTACCCCGGACAGGGAAGTGAAGCTTTCTTT
.	12	TRBV10-3	TRBJ2-7	.	CAISVGTHEQYF	TGTGCCATCAGTGTGGGCACCCACGAGCAGTACTTC
.	15	TRBV20-1	TRBJ2-2	TRBD2	CSAHSSGQNTGELFF	TGCAGTGCGCACTCTAGCGGCCAGAACACCGGGGAGCTGTTTTTT
many	17	TRBV7-3	TRBJ2-1	.	CASSLIPARSSYNEQFF	TGTGCCAGCAGCTTAATCCCAGCGAGAAGCTCCTACAATGAGCAGTTCTTC
many	14	TRBV9	TRBJ1-1	TRBD1	CASSARQGVTEAFF	TGTGCCAGCAGCGCGCGACAGGGTGTAACTGAAGCTTTCTTT
.	14	TRBV10-3	TRBJ1-1	TRBD1	CAISGTGYLAEAFF	TGTGCCATCAGTGGGACAGGGTATCTTGCTGAAGCTTTCTTT
few	16	TRBV11-2	TRBJ1-2	TRBD1	CASSLGREGRGHGYTF	TGTGCCAGCAGCTTGGGACGAGAAGGCAGGGGGCATGGCTACACCTTC
.	14	TRBV20-1	TRBJ1-5	.	CSASAGGGNQPQHF	TGCAGTGCTAGCGCGGGGGGGGGCAATCAGCCCCAGCATTTT
.	19	TRBV7-8	TRBJ1-6	.	CASSSLSSGTRRGNSPLHF	TGTGCCAGCAGCTCCCTCTCCTCCGGGACACGGAGAGGGAATTCACCCCTCCACTTT
.	13	TRBV14	TRBJ2-7	.	CASSQAQPDEQYF	TGTGCCAGCAGCCAAGCACAGCCTGACGAGCAGTACTTC